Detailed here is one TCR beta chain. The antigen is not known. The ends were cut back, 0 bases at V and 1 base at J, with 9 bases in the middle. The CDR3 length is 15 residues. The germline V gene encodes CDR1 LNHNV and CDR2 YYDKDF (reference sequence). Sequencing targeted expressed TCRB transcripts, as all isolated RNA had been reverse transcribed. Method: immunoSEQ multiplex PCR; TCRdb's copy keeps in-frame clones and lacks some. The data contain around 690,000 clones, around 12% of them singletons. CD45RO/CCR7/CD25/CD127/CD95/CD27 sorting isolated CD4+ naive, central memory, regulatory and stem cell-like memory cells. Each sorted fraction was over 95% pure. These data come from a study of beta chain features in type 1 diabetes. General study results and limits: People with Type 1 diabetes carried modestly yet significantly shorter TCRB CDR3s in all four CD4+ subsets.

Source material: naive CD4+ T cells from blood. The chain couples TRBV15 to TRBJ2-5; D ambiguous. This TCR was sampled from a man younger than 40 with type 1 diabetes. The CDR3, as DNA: TGTGCCACCAGCAGAGATCTCCCAGCCCAAGAGACCCAGTACTTC. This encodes CATSRDLPAQETQYF.